The following is a TCR beta chain sequence with its context. This sample is drawn from a study of blood T cell repertoires in COVID-19. Turning to the study itself: Acute-phase and convalescent COVID-19 samples originated in the United States, Italy and Spain. PBMCs, B-cell-depleted T cells, or T cells provided the cDNA or gDNA that made up the material.

Profiling relied on immunoSEQ multiplex PCR, and the TCRdb table lists in-frame clones only, not all of them. The sample carries 300,000 to 350,000 clones, roughly 86% recorded once. Living in about two dozen US areas, the participants were between roughly 18 and 90 years of age. Participants' reported clinical history set cohort assignment. Sample: PBMCs or T cells enriched from blood (not recorded which). The receptor's source is a woman between 18 and 30 years old who had recovered from COVID-19.

The CDR3 region is CASQADSRQPLHF. DNA of the CDR3: TGTGCCAGCCAGGCCGACAGCCGGCAACCCCTCCACTTT. The chain carries TRBV18 and TRBJ1-6; a weak D match, TRBD1 (5 bases). Germline CDR1 is KGHSH and CDR2 is LQKENI. Trimming cost V 8 bases and J 12 bases, with 17 bases left between them. The CDR3 is 13 residues long.